These 16 T cell receptor beta chains were all obtained from the same sample, sequenced in a study of blood T cells in healthy people across ages. Primers used in a second PCR of roughly 7 to 12 cycles were a sample-barcoded 5' primer and a J-beta primer mix. TCRdb re-analysed the 5' RACE reads in MiXCR, keeping a single row per CDR3 protein. The sample includes about 670,000 distinct CDR3 sequences, around 41% of them seen just once. Input material: blood. The receptor source for this set is a man older than 75 in good health.

This clonotype has more than one count but fewer than ten. Given a much more abundant clone one base away, this may be a read error. This rearrangement joins TRBV11-2 to TRBJ1-5; D gene uncertain. V lost 5 bases and J 1 base, leaving 9 bases between the germline ends. Germline V gene lookup returns CDR1 SGHAT and CDR2 FQNNGV. This CDR3 comprises 14 residues. The CDR3 nucleotides are TGTGCCAGCAGCGTTGCGGACAGCAATCAGCCCCAGCATTTT. As protein: CASSVADSNQPQHF.

This chain links TRBV12-3 or TRBV12-4 with TRBJ1-2; 10 bases are shared with TRBD1. V lost 6 bases to trimming and J lost 5 bases; unmatched junction nucleotides: 3. The CDR3 sequence is 13 residues long. The CDR3 sequence: CASSAGQGYGYTF. CDR3 DNA: TGTGCCAGCAGCGCGGGACAGGGGTATGGCTACACCTTC.

V gene TRBV3-1 combines with J gene TRBJ2-5; TRBD2 matches 7 bases. V lost 0 bases to trimming and J lost 8 bases; unmatched junction nucleotides: 6. The CDR3 totals 14 residues. The germline CDR1 and CDR2 sequences are LGHDT and YNNKEL (reference sequence). The chain's CDR3 is CASSQEPGGRTQYF. The CDR3 DNA follows: TGTGCCAGCAGCCAAGAACCCGGCGGGAGAACCCAGTACTTC.

The V and J genes are TRBV24-1 and TRBJ1-5; TRBD1 is a possible D gene (5 bases). Looked up from germline, CDR1 is KGHDR and CDR2 is SFDVKD. Trimming pared 2 bases from V and 3 bases from J, leaving 16 bases between. This CDR3 is 17 amino acids long. CDR3 protein: CATSDSQGTKHNQPQHF. The DNA for the CDR3 is TGTGCCACCAGTGATTCCCAGGGAACAAAACACAATCAGCCCCAGCATTTT.

The V call is TRBV14, the J call TRBJ2-7, with 9 bases matching TRBD1. CDR3 length: 16 amino acids. The V gene's germline CDR1 is SGHDN and CDR2 FVKESK. V shed 4 bases and J 3 bases; nucleotides not matched to a gene: 10. CDR3 loop: CASSLISGTGIYEQYF. DNA for the CDR3: TGTGCCAGCAGCCTTATCTCCGGGACAGGGATCTACGAGCAGTACTTC. The variable domain in full, completed from reference TRBV14 and TRBJ2-7, reads EAGVTQFPSHSVIEKGQTVTLRCDPISGHDNLYWYRRVMGKEIKFLLHFVKESKQDESGMPNNRFLAERTGGTYSTLKVQPAELEDSGVYFCASSLISGTGIYEQYFGPGTRLTVT.

This clonotype appeared a few times. This sequence joins TRBV7-2 and TRBJ1-2; tentative D call: TRBD1 (6 bases). V dropped 2 bases and J dropped 4 bases, with 14 bases sitting between them. This CDR3 has 15 residues. Germline assignment: CDR1 SGHTA and CDR2 FQGNSA. The CDR3 sequence is CASSLSNRVGYGYTF. The CDR3 DNA follows: TGTGCCAGCAGCTTATCTAACAGGGTGGGCTATGGCTACACCTTC.

This clonotype was seen more than once but under ten times. The chain recombines TRBV4-3 with TRBJ1-2, with D unresolved. Germline loops: CDR1 LGHNA, CDR2 YSLEER. V was cut by 0 bases and J by 4 bases, with 9 bases left in between. This CDR3 has 14 amino acids. The CDR3 is CASSQDLGSYGYTF. Written as DNA, the CDR3 is TGCGCCAGCAGCCAAGATCTTGGGAGCTATGGCTACACCTTC.

The chain links TRBV2 to TRBJ2-7; a weak D match, TRBD1 (6 bases). This CDR3 has 15 amino acids. V lost 6 bases to trimming and J lost 3 bases, with 18 bases between them. Germline loops: CDR1 SNHLY, CDR2 FYNNEI. This CDR3 reads CASRDRQERGYEQYF. In nucleotides, the CDR3 is TGTGCCAGCAGGGATCGACAGGAGAGGGGCTACGAGCAGTACTTC.

This sequence joins TRBV10-2 and TRBJ2-5; D remains unclear. Germline V gene sequence: CDR1 WSHSY, CDR2 SAAADI. This CDR3 contains 14 residues. Trimming took 4 bases from V and 5 from J, leaving 14 bases between them. In DNA, the CDR3 is TGCGCCAGCAGTGTGTTGGGTAGCCGCGAGACCCAGTACTTC. Encoded protein: CASSVLGSRETQYF.

This clonotype appeared a few times. This chain uses TRBV19 with TRBJ2-5; TRBD1 aligns across 7 bases. Trimming removed 4 bases from V and 11 bases from J; junction bases left unmatched: 13. The CDR3 contains 14 residues. Germline V lookup: CDR1 LNHDA, CDR2 SQIVND (reference sequence). The CDR3 nucleotides are TGTGCCAGTAGTACAAGACAGGGTTCAGGTGAGCAGTACTTC. Amino acids: CASSTRQGSGEQYF.

This clonotype has only a few counts. The chain employs TRBV20-1 and TRBJ2-1; 14 nucleotides line up with TRBD2. The CDR3 sequence is 19 residues long. Trimming took 4 bases from V and 1 from J; bases not matched to a gene: 12. Germline CDR1 DFQATT, CDR2 SNEGSKA (reference sequence). CDR3 in amino acids: CSAKGGGLAGDFSYNEQFF. The CDR3 coding sequence is TGCAGTGCTAAAGGTGGGGGACTAGCGGGGGACTTTTCCTACAATGAGCAGTTCTTC.

This chain uses TRBV20-1 with TRBJ2-7; 9 nucleotides agree with TRBD1. Germline CDR1 DFQATT, CDR2 SNEGSKA (reference sequence). V lost 4 bases and J lost 3; bases outside the gene matches: 7. The CDR3 contains 14 residues. CDR3 residues: CSATQDRGGYEQYF. The CDR3 DNA reads as TGCAGTGCTACCCAGGACAGGGGAGGCTACGAGCAGTACTTC.

This clonotype has a handful of counts. The J gene is TRBJ1-2, the V gene TRBV11-2, with a possible D match to TRBD1 (6 bases). CDR1 is SGHAT and CDR2 is FQNNGV in the germline V gene. Trimming left V 5 bases short and J 4 bases short, with 14 bases between. The CDR3 totals 14 residues. The CDR3 sequence is CASSQPTGSYGYTF. The CDR3 DNA follows: TGTGCCAGCAGCCAGCCGACAGGAAGCTATGGCTACACCTTC.

This chain links TRBV3-1 with TRBJ1-2, with unresolved D. Germline V lookup: CDR1 LGHDT, CDR2 YNNKEL (reference sequence). Trimming pared 0 bases from V and 2 bases from J, leaving 19 bases between. The CDR3 has 18 amino acids. The CDR3 DNA sequence: TGTGCCAGCAGCCAAGAATCCGGACTCTTGGGCCCGAACTATGGCTACACCTTC. Its protein is CASSQESGLLGPNYGYTF.

The sample holds a few counts of this clonotype. This sequence joins TRBV5-1 and TRBJ2-3, with unresolved D. V lost 0 bases, J lost 2 bases, and 7 bases lay in between. The CDR3 loop spans 14 amino acids. Germline-derived CDR1 and CDR2 are SGHRS and YFSETQ. The CDR3 region is CASSLEDTTDTQYF. CDR3 in DNA: TGCGCCAGCAGCTTGGAAGACACCACAGATACGCAGTATTTT.

There are a few counts of this clonotype. CDR3 residues: CASSELRVTEAFF. CDR3 coding DNA: TGTGCCAGCAGTGAACTCAGGGTCACTGAAGCTTTCTTT. This chain joins TRBV6-1 and TRBJ1-1, with D perhaps matching TRBD1 (5 bases). With 2 bases removed from V and 4 bases from J, the gap between germline ends came to 8 bases. The germline V gene has CDR1 MNHNS and CDR2 SASEGT. CDR3 size: 13 residues.